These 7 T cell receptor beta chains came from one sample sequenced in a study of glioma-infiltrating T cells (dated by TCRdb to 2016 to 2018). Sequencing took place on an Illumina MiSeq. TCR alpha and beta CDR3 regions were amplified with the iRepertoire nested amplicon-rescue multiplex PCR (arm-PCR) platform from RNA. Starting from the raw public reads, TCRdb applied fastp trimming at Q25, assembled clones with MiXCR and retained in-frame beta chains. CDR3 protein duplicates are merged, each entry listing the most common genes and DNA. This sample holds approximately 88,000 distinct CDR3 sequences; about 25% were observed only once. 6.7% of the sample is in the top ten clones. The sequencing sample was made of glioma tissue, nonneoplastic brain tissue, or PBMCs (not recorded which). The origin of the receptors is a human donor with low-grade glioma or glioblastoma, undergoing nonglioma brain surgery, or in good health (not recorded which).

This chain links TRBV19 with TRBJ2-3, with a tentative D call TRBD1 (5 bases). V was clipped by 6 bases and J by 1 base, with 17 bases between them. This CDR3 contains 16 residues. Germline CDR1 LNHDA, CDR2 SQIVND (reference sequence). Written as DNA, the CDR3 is TGTGCCAGTAGCCCCCGCGCAGGGTCGGGCACAGATACGCAGTATTTT. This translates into CASSPRAGSGTDTQYF.

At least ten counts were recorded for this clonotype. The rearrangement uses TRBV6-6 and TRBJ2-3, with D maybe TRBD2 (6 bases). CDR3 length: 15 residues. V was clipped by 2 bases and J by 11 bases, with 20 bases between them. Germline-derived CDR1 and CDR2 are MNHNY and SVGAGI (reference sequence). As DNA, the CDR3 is TGTGCCAGCAGTTACCGACGGGACTCACCACTTGAGCAGTATTTT. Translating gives CASSYRRDSPLEQYF.

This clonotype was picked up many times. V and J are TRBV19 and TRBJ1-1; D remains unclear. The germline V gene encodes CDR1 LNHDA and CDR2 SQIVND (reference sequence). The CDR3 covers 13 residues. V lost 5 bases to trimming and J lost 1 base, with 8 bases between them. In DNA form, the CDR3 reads TGTGCCAGTAGTGTAAGGGAGAACACTGAAGCTTTCTTT. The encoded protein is CASSVRENTEAFF.

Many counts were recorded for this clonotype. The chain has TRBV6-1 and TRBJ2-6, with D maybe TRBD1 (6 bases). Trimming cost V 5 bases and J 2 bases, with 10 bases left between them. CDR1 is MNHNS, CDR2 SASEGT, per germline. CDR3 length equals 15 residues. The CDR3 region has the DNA TGTGCCAGCAGTAGCTCAGGGGCTGGGGCCAACGTCCTGACTTTC. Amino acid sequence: CASSSSGAGANVLTF.

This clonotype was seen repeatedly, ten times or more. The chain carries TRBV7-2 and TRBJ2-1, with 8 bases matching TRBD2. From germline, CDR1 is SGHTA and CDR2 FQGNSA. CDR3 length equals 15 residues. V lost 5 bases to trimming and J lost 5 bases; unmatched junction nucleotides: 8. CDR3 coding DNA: TGTGCCAGCAGCACACGGGGGGGCCTCAACAATGAGCAGTTCTTC. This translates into CASSTRGGLNNEQFF.

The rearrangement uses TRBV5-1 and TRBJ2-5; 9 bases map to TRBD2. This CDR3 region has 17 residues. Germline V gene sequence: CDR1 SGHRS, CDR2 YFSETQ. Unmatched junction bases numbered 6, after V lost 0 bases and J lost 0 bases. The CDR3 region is CASSLAPSGINQETQYF. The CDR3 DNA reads TGCGCCAGCAGCTTGGCCCCTAGCGGGATCAACCAAGAGACCCAGTACTTC.

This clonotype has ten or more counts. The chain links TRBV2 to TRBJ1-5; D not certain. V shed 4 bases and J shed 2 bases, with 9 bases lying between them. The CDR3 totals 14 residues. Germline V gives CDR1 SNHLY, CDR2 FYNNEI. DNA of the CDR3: TGTGCCAGCAGTGCAGTGTCTGGCAATCAGCCCCAGCATTTT. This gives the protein CASSAVSGNQPQHF.